These 16 T cell receptor beta chains came from one sample sequenced in a study of CD8+ T cells in alopecia areata. cDNA serving as the sequencing template came from extracted, reverse transcribed RNA. The method was immunoSEQ multiplex PCR; TCRdb's version includes in-frame clones alone and lacks a portion of them. The sample carries about 150,000 clones, around 55% recorded once. The sequencing input was CD4+ T cells sorted from blood. Receptor source: a human donor in good health.

In this sample, this clone turned up a few times. V usage is TRBV30 and J usage is TRBJ1-1; D perhaps matches TRBD1 (5 bases). V lost 3 bases, J lost 0 bases, and 11 bases lay in between. CDR3 length equals 14 residues. CDR1 GTSNPN and CDR2 SVGIG come from the germline V gene (reference sequence). The CDR3: CAWSDRDLNTEAFF. Written as DNA, the CDR3 is TGTGCCTGGAGCGACAGAGACCTGAACACTGAAGCTTTCTTT.

V usage is TRBV7-2 and J usage is TRBJ2-3; 9 nucleotides match TRBD2. CDR1 and CDR2 from the germline V gene are SGHTA and FQGNSA. The CDR3 spans 16 residues. The J segment lost 6 bases and the V segment lost 1 base, leaving 8 bases of the junction unmatched. The CDR3 loop is CASSLVGLAGLDTQYF. CDR3 coding DNA: TGTGCCAGCAGCTTAGTCGGCCTAGCGGGACTCGATACGCAGTATTTT. The full variable domain, its missing parts supplied by reference TRBV7-2 and TRBJ2-3, is GAGVSQSPSNKVTEKGKDVELRCDPISGHTALYWYRQSLGQGLEFLIYFQGNSAPDKSGLPSDRFSAERTGGSVSTLTIQRTQQEDSAVYLCASSLVGLAGLDTQYFGPGTRLTVL.

This clone was counted between two and nine times. This chain joins TRBV7-2 and TRBJ2-3, with D maybe TRBD2 (6 bases). Germline assignment: CDR1 SGHTA and CDR2 FQGNSA. Trimming pared 0 bases from V and 4 bases from J, leaving 11 bases between. The CDR3 has 15 amino acids. For the CDR3, the DNA is TGTGCCAGCAGCTTAGCGGGAGGTCGGGCAGATACGCAGTATTTT. Encoded protein: CASSLAGGRADTQYF.

The chain links TRBV29-1 to TRBJ2-5, with D tentatively TRBD2 (5 bases). There are 11 residues in the CDR3. Trimming stripped 7 bases from V and 4 bases from J, with 10 bases between. Germline V gives CDR1 SQVTM, CDR2 ANQGSEA. The DNA for the CDR3 is TGCAGCGCCTTAGGGAGAGAGACCCAGTACTTC. This gives the protein CSALGRETQYF.

This clone appeared a single time. The gene calls are TRBV29-1 and TRBJ1-2, with 9 bases lining up with TRBD1. V trimming: 4 bases; J trimming: 8 bases; junction bases outside the gene matches: 8. Germline CDR1 is SQVTM and CDR2 is ANQGSEA. This CDR3 comprises 13 residues. The CDR3 is CSVVEQGARGYTF. CDR3 DNA sequence: TGCAGCGTTGTAGAACAGGGGGCGCGGGGCTACACCTTC. Complete variable domain (other parts from reference TRBV29-1 and TRBJ1-2): SAVISQKPSRDICQRGTSLTIQCQVDSQVTMMFWYRQQPGQSLTLIATANQGSEATYESGFVIDKFPISRPNLTFSTLTVSNMSPEDSSIYLCSVVEQGARGYTFGSGTRLTVV.

There are a few counts of this clone. The chain uses TRBV18 and TRBJ2-7; possible D gene TRBD1, 6 bases. The CDR3 is 13 amino acids. Germline V CDR1 and CDR2: KGHSH, LQKENI. Trimming took 4 bases from V and 3 from J, leaving 10 bases between them. The CDR3 loop reads CASSRGQDYEQYF. The DNA for the CDR3 is TGTGCCAGCTCACGGGGACAAGACTACGAGCAGTACTTC.

V and J are TRBV2 and TRBJ2-7; TRBD1 aligns across 7 bases. V lost 7 bases and J lost 0; bases outside the gene matches: 6. Germline V gene sequence: CDR1 SNHLY, CDR2 FYNNEI. The CDR3 has 14 residues. CDR3 loop: CASKDRVSSYEQYF. For the CDR3, the DNA is TGTGCCAGCAAAGACAGGGTGTCCTCCTACGAGCAGTACTTC.

The rearrangement uses TRBV5-1 and TRBJ2-2; D ambiguous. Trimming shortened V by 2 bases and J by 2 bases, and 7 bases separated the two germline ends. The CDR3 is made up of 14 amino acids. Looked up from germline, CDR1 is SGHRS and CDR2 is YFSETQ. CDR3 sequence reads: CASSFKGNTGELFF. The CDR3, as DNA: TGCGCCAGCAGCTTTAAAGGCAACACCGGGGAGCTGTTTTTT.

The chain carries TRBV6-1 and TRBJ2-3, with TRBD2 matching 11 bases. CDR3 length: 17 residues. Germline-derived CDR1 and CDR2 are MNHNS and SASEGT. V dropped 6 bases and J dropped 1; count of bases not matched to a gene: 9. CDR3 in DNA: TGTGCCAGCAGCGAACTAGCGGGAGTCTCCGGCACAGATACGCAGTATTTT. Amino acids: CASSELAGVSGTDTQYF.

This chain joins TRBV5-1 and TRBJ2-2; D is perhaps TRBD2 (5 bases). This CDR3 contains 13 residues. The V gene lost 7 bases and the J gene lost 6 bases, with 13 bases spanning the gap. Germline assignment: CDR1 SGHRS and CDR2 YFSETQ. The CDR3 reads CASHEGVPGELFF. For the CDR3, the DNA is TGCGCCAGCCACGAGGGAGTCCCCGGGGAGCTGTTTTTT.

Worth noting for this clone: At one of its ends the junction is not consistent with the germline gene, which may arise from a read error. J is TRBJ2-3 and V is TRBV13; D gene unclear. The germline gives CDR1 PRHDT, CDR2 FYEKMQ (reference sequence). The CDR3 runs to 13 residues. CDR3 residues: CASSFVITDTQYF. CDR3 in DNA: TGTGCTAGCAGCTTTGTTATCACAGATACGCAGTATTTT.

This clone occurred a few times. The rearrangement joins TRBV30 to TRBJ2-1; 9 nucleotides agree with TRBD2. With 2 bases clipped from V and 8 bases from J, the junction kept 10 bases outside the gene matches. CDR3 length equals 15 residues. Germline V gene data show CDR1 as GTSNPN and CDR2 as SVGIG (reference sequence). CDR3: CAWSRDPGLADEQFF. The CDR3 DNA reads TGTGCCTGGAGTAGGGACCCGGGACTAGCAGATGAGCAGTTCTTC.

Only one count was recorded for this clone. The rearrangement links TRBV5-6 to TRBJ1-2, with D tentatively TRBD1 (6 bases). CDR3 length equals 12 residues. V was trimmed by 5 bases and J by 4 bases, leaving 9 bases between them. CDR1 SGHDT and CDR2 YYEEEE come from the germline V gene. In nucleotides, the CDR3 is TGTGCCAGCAGATCACAGGGCTATGGCTACACCTTC. Its translation is CASRSQGYGYTF.

The chain links TRBV7-2 to TRBJ2-1, with 10 positions matching TRBD2. This CDR3 region has 15 residues. V shed 5 bases and J 10 bases; nucleotides not matched to a gene: 11. CDR1 SGHTA and CDR2 FQGNSA come from the germline V gene. CDR3 protein: CASSGGSGRMGEQFF. In DNA form, the CDR3 reads TGTGCCAGCAGCGGGGGTAGCGGGAGGATGGGGGAGCAGTTCTTC.

The rearrangement joins TRBV5-6 to TRBJ1-4, with D possibly being TRBD1 (5 bases). Germline CDR1 reads SGHDT; CDR2 reads YYEEEE. CDR3 length: 15 amino acids. V lost 3 bases to trimming and J lost 6 bases, with 15 bases between them. DNA of the CDR3: TGTGCCAGCAGCTCCCGTTGGGGGAACGATGAAAAACTGTTTTTT. Its translation: CASSSRWGNDEKLFF.

The gene calls are TRBV9 and TRBJ2-1; D remains ambiguous. The CDR3 length is 14 residues. CDR1 and CDR2 (germline): SGDLS, YYNGEE. V lost 4 bases and J 0 bases, leaving 8 bases between the germline ends. The CDR3: CASSTGLSYNEQFF. The CDR3 DNA follows: TGTGCCAGCAGCACGGGCCTCTCCTACAATGAGCAGTTCTTC.